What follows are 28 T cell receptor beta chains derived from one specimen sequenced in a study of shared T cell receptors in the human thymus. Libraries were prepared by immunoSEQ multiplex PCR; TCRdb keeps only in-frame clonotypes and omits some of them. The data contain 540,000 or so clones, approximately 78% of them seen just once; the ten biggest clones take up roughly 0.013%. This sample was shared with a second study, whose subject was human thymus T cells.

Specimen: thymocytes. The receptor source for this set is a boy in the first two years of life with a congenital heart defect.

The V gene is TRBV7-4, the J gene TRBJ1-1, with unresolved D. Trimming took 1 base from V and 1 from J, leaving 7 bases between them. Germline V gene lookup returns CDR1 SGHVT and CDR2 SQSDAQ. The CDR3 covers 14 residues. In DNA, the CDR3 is TGTGCCAGCAGCTTAGGGGAGGGGAACACTGAAGCTTTCTTT. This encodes CASSLGEGNTEAFF.

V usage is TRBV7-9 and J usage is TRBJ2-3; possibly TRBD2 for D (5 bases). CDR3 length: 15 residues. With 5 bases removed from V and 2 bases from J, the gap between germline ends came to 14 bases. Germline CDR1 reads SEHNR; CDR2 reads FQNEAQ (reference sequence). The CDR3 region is CASSPLSGFTDTQYF. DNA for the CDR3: TGTGCCAGCAGCCCACTTTCGGGATTCACAGATACGCAGTATTTT.

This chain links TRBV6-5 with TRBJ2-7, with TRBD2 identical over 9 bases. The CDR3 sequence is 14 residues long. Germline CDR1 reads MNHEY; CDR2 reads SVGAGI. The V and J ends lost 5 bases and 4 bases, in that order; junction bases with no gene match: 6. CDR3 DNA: TGTGCCAGCAGTCCGGGACTAGCAGCGTACGAGCAGTACTTC. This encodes CASSPGLAAYEQYF.

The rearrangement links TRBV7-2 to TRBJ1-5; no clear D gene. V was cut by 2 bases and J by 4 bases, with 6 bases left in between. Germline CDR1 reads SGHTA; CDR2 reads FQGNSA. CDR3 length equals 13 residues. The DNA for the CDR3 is TGTGCCAGCAGCTTACCGGGGAATCAGCCCCAGCATTTT. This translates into CASSLPGNQPQHF.

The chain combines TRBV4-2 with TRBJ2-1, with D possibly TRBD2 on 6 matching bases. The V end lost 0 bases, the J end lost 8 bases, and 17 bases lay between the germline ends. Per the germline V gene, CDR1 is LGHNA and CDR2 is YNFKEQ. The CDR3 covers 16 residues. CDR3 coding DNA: TGTGCCAGCAGCCAAGATCGGCCAGGGACTCACGATGAGCAGTTCTTC. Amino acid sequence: CASSQDRPGTHDEQFF.

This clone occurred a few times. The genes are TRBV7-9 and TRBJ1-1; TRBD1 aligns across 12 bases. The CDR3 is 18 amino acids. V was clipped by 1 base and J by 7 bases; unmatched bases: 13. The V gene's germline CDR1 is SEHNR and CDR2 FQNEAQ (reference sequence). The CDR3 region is CASSLGWGTGGANYEAFF. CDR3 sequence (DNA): TGTGCCAGCAGCTTAGGGTGGGGGACAGGGGGCGCGAATTATGAAGCTTTCTTT.

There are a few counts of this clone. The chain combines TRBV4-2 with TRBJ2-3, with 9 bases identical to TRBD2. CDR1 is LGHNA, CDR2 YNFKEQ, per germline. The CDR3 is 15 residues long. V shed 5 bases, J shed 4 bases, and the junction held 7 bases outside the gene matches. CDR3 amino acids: CASSLGKREADTQYF. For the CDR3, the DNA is TGTGCCAGCAGCTTGGGCAAGCGGGAGGCAGATACGCAGTATTTT.

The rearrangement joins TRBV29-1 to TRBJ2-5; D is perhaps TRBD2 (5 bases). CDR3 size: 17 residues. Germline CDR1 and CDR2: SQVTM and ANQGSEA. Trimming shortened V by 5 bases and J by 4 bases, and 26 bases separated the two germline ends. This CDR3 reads CSVYPPLGVVERETQYF. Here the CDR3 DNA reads TGCAGCGTTTATCCCCCCCTGGGAGTGGTGGAGAGAGAGACCCAGTACTTC.

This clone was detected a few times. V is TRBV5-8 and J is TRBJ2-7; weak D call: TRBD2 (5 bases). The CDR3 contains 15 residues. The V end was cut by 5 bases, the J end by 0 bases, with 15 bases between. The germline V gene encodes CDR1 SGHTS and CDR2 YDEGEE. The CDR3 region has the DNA TGTGCCAGCAGGCCGGGGATCCCCGGCTCCTACGAGCAGTACTTC. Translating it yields CASRPGIPGSYEQYF.

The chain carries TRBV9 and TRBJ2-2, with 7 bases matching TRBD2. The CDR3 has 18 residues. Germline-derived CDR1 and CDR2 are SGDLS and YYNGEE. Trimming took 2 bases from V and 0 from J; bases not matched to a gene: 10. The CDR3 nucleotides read TGTGCCAGCAGCGTCCCTGCTAGCGGCCCCGCGAACACCGGGGAGCTGTTTTTT. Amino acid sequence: CASSVPASGPANTGELFF. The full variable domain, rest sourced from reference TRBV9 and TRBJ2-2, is DSGVTQTPKHLITATGQRVTLRCSPRSGDLSVYWYQQSLDQGLQFLIQYYNGEERAKGNILERFSAQQFPDLHSELNLSSLELGDSALYFCASSVPASGPANTGELFFGEGSRLTVL.

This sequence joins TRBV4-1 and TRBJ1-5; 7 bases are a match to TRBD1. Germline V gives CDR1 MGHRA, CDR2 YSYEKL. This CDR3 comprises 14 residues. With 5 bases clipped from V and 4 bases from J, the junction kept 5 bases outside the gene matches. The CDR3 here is CASSGRQGNQPQHF. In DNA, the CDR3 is TGCGCCAGCAGCGGACGACAGGGAAATCAGCCCCAGCATTTT.

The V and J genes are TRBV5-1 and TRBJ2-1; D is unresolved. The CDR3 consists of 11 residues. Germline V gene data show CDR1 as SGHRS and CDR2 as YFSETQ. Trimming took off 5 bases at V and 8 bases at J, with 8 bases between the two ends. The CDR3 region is CASRMIDEQFF. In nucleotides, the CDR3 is TGCGCCAGCAGGATGATAGATGAGCAGTTCTTC.

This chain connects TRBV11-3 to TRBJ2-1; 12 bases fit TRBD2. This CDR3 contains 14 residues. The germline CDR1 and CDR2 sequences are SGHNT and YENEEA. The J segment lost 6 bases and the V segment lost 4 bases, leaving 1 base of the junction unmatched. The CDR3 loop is CASSSTSGSNEQFF. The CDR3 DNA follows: TGTGCCAGCAGCTCGACTAGCGGGAGCAATGAGCAGTTCTTC.

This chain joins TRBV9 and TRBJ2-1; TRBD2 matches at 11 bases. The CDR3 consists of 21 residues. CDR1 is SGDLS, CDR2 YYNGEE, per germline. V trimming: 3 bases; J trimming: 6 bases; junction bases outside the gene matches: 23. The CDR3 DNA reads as TGTGCCAGCAGCGACCCAAAGGGACTAGCGGAGAAAATTACTTTTGGCAATGAGCAGTTCTTC. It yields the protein CASSDPKGLAEKITFGNEQFF. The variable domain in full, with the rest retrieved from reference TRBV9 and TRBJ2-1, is DSGVTQTPKHLITATGQRVTLRCSPRSGDLSVYWYQQSLDQGLQFLIQYYNGEERAKGNILERFSAQQFPDLHSELNLSSLELGDSALYFCASSDPKGLAEKITFGNEQFFGPGTRLTVL.

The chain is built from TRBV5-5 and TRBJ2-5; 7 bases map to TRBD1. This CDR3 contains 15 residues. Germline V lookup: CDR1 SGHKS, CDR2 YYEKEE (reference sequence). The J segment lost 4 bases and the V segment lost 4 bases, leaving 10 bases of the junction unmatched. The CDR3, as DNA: TGTGCCAGCAGCATCGGCAGACAGGGCCCAGAGACCCAGTACTTC. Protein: CASSIGRQGPETQYF.

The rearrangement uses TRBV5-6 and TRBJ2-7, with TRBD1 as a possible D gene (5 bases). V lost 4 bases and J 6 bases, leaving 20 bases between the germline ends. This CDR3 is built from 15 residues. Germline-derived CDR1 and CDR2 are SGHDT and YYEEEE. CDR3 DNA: TGTGCCAGCAGCCCTAGGGGCCGGCGTCAACGCGAGCAGTACTTC. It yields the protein CASSPRGRRQREQYF.

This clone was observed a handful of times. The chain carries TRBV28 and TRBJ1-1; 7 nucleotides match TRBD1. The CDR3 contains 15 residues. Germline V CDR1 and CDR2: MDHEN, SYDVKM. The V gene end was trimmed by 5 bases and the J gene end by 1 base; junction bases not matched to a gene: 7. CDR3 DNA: TGTGCCAGCAGTCTCCGACAGGGATGGAACACTGAAGCTTTCTTT. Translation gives CASSLRQGWNTEAFF.

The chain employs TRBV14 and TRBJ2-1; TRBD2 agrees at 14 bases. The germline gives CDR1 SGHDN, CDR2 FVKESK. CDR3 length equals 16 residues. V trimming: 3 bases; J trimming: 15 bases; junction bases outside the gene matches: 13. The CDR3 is CASSQETSGRADGMFF. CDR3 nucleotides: TGTGCCAGCAGCCAGGAGACTAGCGGGAGGGCCGATGGTATGTTCTTC. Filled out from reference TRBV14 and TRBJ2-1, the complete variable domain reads EAGVTQFPSHSVIEKGQTVTLRCDPISGHDNLYWYRRVMGKEIKFLLHFVKESKQDESGMPNNRFLAERTGGTYSTLKVQPAELEDSGVYFCASSQETSGRADGMFFGPGTRLTVL.

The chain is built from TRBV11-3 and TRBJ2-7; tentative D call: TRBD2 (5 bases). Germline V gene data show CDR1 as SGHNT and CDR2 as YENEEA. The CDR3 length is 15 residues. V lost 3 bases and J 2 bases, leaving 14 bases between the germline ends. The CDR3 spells CASSFPHGNPYEQYF. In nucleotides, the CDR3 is TGTGCCAGCAGCTTTCCCCACGGGAACCCCTACGAGCAGTACTTC.

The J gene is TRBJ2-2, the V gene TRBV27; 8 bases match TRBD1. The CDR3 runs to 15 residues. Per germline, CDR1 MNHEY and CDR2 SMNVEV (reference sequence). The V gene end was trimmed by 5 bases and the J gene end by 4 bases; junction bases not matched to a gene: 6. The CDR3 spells CASSGGQVVTGELFF. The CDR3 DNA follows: TGTGCCAGCAGTGGGGGACAGGTAGTCACCGGGGAGCTGTTTTTT.

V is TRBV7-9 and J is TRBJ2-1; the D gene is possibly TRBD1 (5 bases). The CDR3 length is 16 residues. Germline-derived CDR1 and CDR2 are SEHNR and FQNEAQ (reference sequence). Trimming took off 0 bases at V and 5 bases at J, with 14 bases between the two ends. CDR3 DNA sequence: TGTGCCAGCAGCTTAGCTGCAGGGAATACCAACAATGAGCAGTTCTTC. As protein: CASSLAAGNTNNEQFF.

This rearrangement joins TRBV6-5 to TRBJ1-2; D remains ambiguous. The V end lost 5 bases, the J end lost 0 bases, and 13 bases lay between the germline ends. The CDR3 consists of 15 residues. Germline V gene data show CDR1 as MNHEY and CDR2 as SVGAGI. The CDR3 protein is CASSIRETANYGYTF. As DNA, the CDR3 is TGTGCCAGCAGTATAAGGGAGACCGCTAACTATGGCTACACCTTC.

Here the CDR3 DNA reads TGTGCCAGCGCAACTAGCACAGATACGCAGTATTTT. Residues: CASATSTDTQYF. The gene calls are TRBV6-1 and TRBJ2-3; D is ambiguous. The germline V and J ends were trimmed by 8 bases and 0 bases, with 6 bases remaining between them. The CDR3 consists of 12 residues. CDR1 MNHNS and CDR2 SASEGT come from the germline V gene.

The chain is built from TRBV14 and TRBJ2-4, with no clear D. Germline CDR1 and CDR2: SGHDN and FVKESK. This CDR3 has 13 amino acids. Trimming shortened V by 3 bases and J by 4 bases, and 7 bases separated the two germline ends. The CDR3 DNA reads TGTGCCAGCAGCCACCAGATGAAAAACATTCAGTACTTC. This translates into CASSHQMKNIQYF.

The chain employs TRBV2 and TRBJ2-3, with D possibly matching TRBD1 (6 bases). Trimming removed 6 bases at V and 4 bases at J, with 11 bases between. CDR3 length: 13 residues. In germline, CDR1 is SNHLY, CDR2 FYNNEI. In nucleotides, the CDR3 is TGTGCCAGCAGCCTCACAGGGTCAGATACGCAGTATTTT. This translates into CASSLTGSDTQYF.

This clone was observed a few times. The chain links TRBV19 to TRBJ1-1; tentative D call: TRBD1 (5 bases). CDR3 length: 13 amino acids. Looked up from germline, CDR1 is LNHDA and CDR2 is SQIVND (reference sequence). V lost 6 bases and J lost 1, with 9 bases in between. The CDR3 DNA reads TGTGCCAGTAGCCCCGGGGGGAACACTGAAGCTTTCTTT. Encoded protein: CASSPGGNTEAFF.

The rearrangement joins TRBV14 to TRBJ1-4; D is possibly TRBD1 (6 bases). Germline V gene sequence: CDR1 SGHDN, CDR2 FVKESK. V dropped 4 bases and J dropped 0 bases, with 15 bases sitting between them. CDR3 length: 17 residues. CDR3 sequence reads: CASSLSGDPPTNEKLFF. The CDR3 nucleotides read TGTGCCAGCAGCCTTTCAGGGGACCCCCCAACTAATGAAAAACTGTTTTTT.

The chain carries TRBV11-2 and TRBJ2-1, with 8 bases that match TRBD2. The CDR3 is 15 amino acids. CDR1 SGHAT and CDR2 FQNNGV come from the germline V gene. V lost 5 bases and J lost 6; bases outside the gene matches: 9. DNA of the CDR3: TGTGCCAGCAGCCCCCGGGGGGCGGGGGGCAATGAGCAGTTCTTC. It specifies CASSPRGAGGNEQFF.